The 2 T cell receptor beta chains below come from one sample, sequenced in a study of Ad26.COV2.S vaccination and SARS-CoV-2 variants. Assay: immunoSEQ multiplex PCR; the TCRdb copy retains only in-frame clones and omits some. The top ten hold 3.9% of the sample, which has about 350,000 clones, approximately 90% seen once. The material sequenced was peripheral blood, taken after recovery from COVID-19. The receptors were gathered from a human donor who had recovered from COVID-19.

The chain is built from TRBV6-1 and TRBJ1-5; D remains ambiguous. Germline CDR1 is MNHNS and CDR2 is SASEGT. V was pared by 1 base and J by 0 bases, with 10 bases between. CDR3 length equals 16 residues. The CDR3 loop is CASSEGQTYSNQPQHF. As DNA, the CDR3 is TGTGCCAGCAGTGAAGGCCAGACCTATAGCAATCAGCCCCAGCATTTT.

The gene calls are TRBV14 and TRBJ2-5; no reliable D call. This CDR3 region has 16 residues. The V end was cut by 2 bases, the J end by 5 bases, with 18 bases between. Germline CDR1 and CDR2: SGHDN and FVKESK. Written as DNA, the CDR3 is TGTGCCAGCAGCCAACCCTCCGGAGACTCTTTGGAGACCCAGTACTTC. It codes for CASSQPSGDSLETQYF.